Listed below are T cell receptor beta chains from one sample, sequenced in a study of somatic mutations in cytotoxic T cells in rheumatoid arthritis. Sequenced by immunoSEQ multiplex PCR; TCRdb stores in-frame clones only, minus some. The sample holds about 6,700 clones, less than 75% seen once. Sequencing was carried out using CD8+ T cells sorted from blood. The receptors originated from a man aged 35 to 55 in good health. Both conserved end residues are part of each CDR3. D genes are given only for firm matches. Some rows mark clone size as missing; the rest say once, few, many or name a class of expanded clone.

abundance	v_gene	j_gene	d_gene	CDR3nt	CDR3aa
.	TRBV7-8	TRBJ1-5	.	TGTGCCAGCAGCTTATGGGGTGAGAGCAATCAGCCCCAGCATTTT	CASSLWGESNQPQHF
once	TRBV27	TRBJ2-3	TRBD2	TGTGCCAGCAGTTTAAGCCTAGCGGTCACAGATACGCAGTATTTT	CASSLSLAVTDTQYF
few	TRBV4-1	TRBJ1-6	.	TGCGCCAGCAGCCAAGGGACTTCACCCCTCCACTTT	CASSQGTSPLHF
medium-sized	TRBV7-9	TRBJ2-3	TRBD1	TGTGCCAGCAGCCAATATGACCTACAGGGGATCACAGATACGCAGTATTTT	CASSQYDLQGITDTQYF
few	TRBV7-9	TRBJ1-2	.	TGTGCCAGCAGCCCGCCGGGTCCGAGCGGGTATGGCTACACCTTC	CASSPPGPSGYGYTF
.	TRBV7-6	TRBJ2-7	TRBD2	TGTGCCAGCAGCTTAGGAGCGGGGAAGGCCTACGAGCAGTACTTC	CASSLGAGKAYEQYF
.	TRBV7-2	TRBJ1-2	.	TGTGCCAGCAGCTTAGACCACGGGAGCTATGGCTACACCTTC	CASSLDHGSYGYTF
.	TRBV12-5	TRBJ2-1	TRBD2	TGTGCTAGTGGTTTGGTTGGAGTAGCGGGAGAAGTAACCTACAATGAGCAGTTCTTC	CASGLVGVAGEVTYNEQFF
.	TRBV11-2	TRBJ2-5	TRBD1	TGTGCCAGCAGCTCCGCTACAGGGGGAGGAGAGACCCAGTACTTC	CASSSATGGGETQYF
once	TRBV29-1	TRBJ2-5	.	TGCAGCGCCCGAAAGGGGGGAGGCCCCCAAGAGACCCAGTACTTC	CSARKGGGPQETQYF
.	TRBV4-2	TRBJ2-3	.	TGTGCCAGCAGCCGCGCAGATACGCAGTATTTT	CASSRADTQYF
.	TRBV19	TRBJ1-5	.	TGTGCCAGTAGTTCCACGGGGACTAATCAGCCCCAGCATTTT	CASSSTGTNQPQHF
.	TRBV5-1	TRBJ2-1	.	TGCGCCAGCAGCTCCCCAACCCTGGAGGGAGTGCCCCACAATGAGCAGTTCTTC	CASSSPTLEGVPHNEQFF
few	TRBV5-4	TRBJ2-7	TRBD2	TGTGCCAGCAGCTCGACTTCTAGCGGGAGGGCCCACGAGCAGTACTTC	CASSSTSSGRAHEQYF
.	TRBV4-2	TRBJ2-1	TRBD2	TGTGCCAGCAGCCAAGATTTGGGAGGGCCGTTTAATGAGCAGTTCTTC	CASSQDLGGPFNEQFF
.	TRBV7-9	TRBJ2-2	TRBD2	TGTGCCAGCAGCCTTACTGGGAGGGGAATCGGGGAGCTGTTTTTT	CASSLTGRGIGELFF
.	TRBV5-1	TRBJ1-1	TRBD1	TGCGCCAGCAGCCCCTGGGACAGGGAGACATCTGAAGCTTTCTTT	CASSPWDRETSEAFF
.	TRBV4-3	TRBJ2-1	TRBD1	TGCGCCAGCAGCCAAGATCCCCCGGGACAGCACAATGAGCAGTTCTTC	CASSQDPPGQHNEQFF
.	TRBV5-1	TRBJ2-7	TRBD2	TGCGCCAGCAGCATACGAGCGGGAGGGCCCTACGAGCAGTACTTC	CASSIRAGGPYEQYF
.	TRBV7-3	TRBJ2-1	TRBD2	TGTGCCAGCAGCCCGGGACTAGCGGGAGGAACATACAATGAGCAGTTCTTC	CASSPGLAGGTYNEQFF
.	TRBV4-3	TRBJ1-6	TRBD1	TGCGCCAGCAGCCAAGCCGGGACAGGTTATAATTCACCCCTCCACTTT	CASSQAGTGYNSPLHF
.	TRBV4-1	TRBJ2-4	.	TGCGCCAGCAGCCAAGATGCAGGGCTAGCCAAAAACATTCAGTACTTC	CASSQDAGLAKNIQYF